These 27 T cell receptor beta chains originate from one sample sequenced in a study of immune heterogeneity within non-small cell lung tumors. Using 32 V and 13 J primers, multiplex PCR amplified TCR beta CDR3. A single record per CDR3 protein comes from TCRdb applying MiXCR to the multiplex PCR reads. The table shows about 10,000 distinct CDR3 sequences, with less than 20% occurring only once. Template input was genomic DNA from bulk tumor (around 600 ng per sample). Each primary tumor yielded several biopsies, collected far apart from one another at surgery. Curative surgery was performed on patients who had untreated, newly diagnosed non-small cell lung cancer. Sequenced input: lung tumor tissue. These receptors came from a man in his forties or fifties with non-small cell lung cancer.

This clonotype was picked up many times. The gene calls are TRBV11-3 and TRBJ2-3; a possible D gene is TRBD2 (6 bases). Trimming took 5 bases from V and 3 from J, leaving 18 bases between them. Germline V gene data show CDR1 as SGHNT and CDR2 as YENEEA. The CDR3 is 16 residues long. The CDR3 sequence is CASSPRRDSGTDTQYF. CDR3 nucleotide sequence: TGTGCCAGCAGCCCCCGCCGGGACTCTGGGACAGATACGCAGTATTTT.

This clonotype was picked up many times. This chain uses TRBV6-2 or TRBV6-3 with TRBJ2-3; TRBD1 matches at 10 bases. Trimming removed 7 bases from V and 3 bases from J; junction bases left unmatched: 7. CDR1 is MNHEY, CDR2 SVGEGT, per germline. The CDR3 covers 15 residues. CDR3 nucleotides: TGTGCCAGCACCCTAGGGACAGGGGATACAGATACGCAGTATTTT. Translated, it gives CASTLGTGDTDTQYF.

This clonotype is labeled as medium-sized (0.01 to 0.1%). This chain joins TRBV5-1 and TRBJ1-1, with no clear D. Trimming stripped 4 bases from V and 1 base from J, with 11 bases between. The CDR3 extends over 14 amino acids. In germline, CDR1 is SGHRS, CDR2 YFSETQ. The DNA for the CDR3 is TGCGCCAGCAGCCACCCGACAACGAACACTGAAGCTTTCTTT. It translates to CASSHPTTNTEAFF. The whole variable domain, filled in from reference TRBV5-1 and TRBJ1-1, reads KAGVTQTPRYLIKTRGQQVTLSCSPISGHRSVSWYQQTPGQGLQFLFEYFSETQRNKGNFPGRFSGRQFSNSRSEMNVSTLELGDSALYLCASSHPTTNTEAFFGQGTRLTVV.

This clonotype showed up many times. This sequence joins TRBV10-3 and TRBJ2-1; the D is unclear. CDR1 ENHRY and CDR2 SYGVKD come from the germline V gene. The CDR3 extends over 13 amino acids. Trimming removed 5 bases at V and 14 bases at J, with 19 bases between. CDR3 nucleotide sequence: TGTGCCATCAGTATCGGCGCTAGTCGACGTGAGTTCTTC. This sequence encodes CAISIGASRREFF.

By share, this clonotype counts as medium-sized. The chain is built from TRBV19 and TRBJ2-3; 7 nucleotides agree with TRBD1. CDR3 length: 14 amino acids. Germline lookup yields CDR1 LNHDA and CDR2 SQIVND (reference sequence). Trimming took 0 bases from V and 7 from J; bases not matched to a gene: 4. This CDR3 reads CASSIEGQRYTQYF. CDR3 in DNA: TGTGCCAGTAGTATAGAGGGACAGAGATATACGCAGTATTTT.

In this sample, this clonotype turned up many times. The chain carries TRBV5-1 and TRBJ2-5; 10 positions match TRBD2. The V segment lost 0 bases and the J segment 5 bases; nucleotides outside the gene matches: 7. CDR1 is SGHRS, CDR2 YFSETQ, per germline. CDR3 size: 16 residues. The DNA of the CDR3 is TGCGCCAGCAGCTTGGTTAGCGGGGGGCCCTGGGAGACCCAGTACTTC. Protein: CASSLVSGGPWETQYF.

Within the sample, this clonotype is medium-sized. The germline gene is not matched at one end of the junction; a read error may be the cause. The CDR3: CASSLGATGYNEQFF. In DNA, the CDR3 is TGTGCTAGCAGCTTAGGGGCAACAGGCTACAATGAGCAGTTCTTC. The gene calls are TRBV7-7 and TRBJ2-1, with D possibly being TRBD1 (5 bases). In germline, CDR1 is SSHAT, CDR2 FNYEAQ (reference sequence). The CDR3 totals 15 residues.

This clonotype was counted at least ten times. CDR3 DNA: TGTGCCAGCAGCCATGGACAGGGGGGTAGTGGCTACACCTTC. Translating it yields CASSHGQGGSGYTF. V gene TRBV3-1 combines with J gene TRBJ1-2; 10 nucleotides align to TRBD1. The J segment lost 7 bases and the V segment lost 3 bases, leaving 5 bases of the junction unmatched. Looked up from germline, CDR1 is LGHDT and CDR2 is YNNKEL (reference sequence). The CDR3 has 14 residues.

In this sample, this clonotype is medium-sized. The chain combines TRBV11-1 with TRBJ1-5; the D gene is possibly TRBD1 (6 bases). Trimming shortened V by 2 bases and J by 7 bases, and 15 bases separated the two germline ends. CDR1 is SGHAT and CDR2 is FQDESV in the germline V gene (reference sequence). This CDR3 comprises 15 residues. The DNA for the CDR3 is TGTGCCAGCAGCTTAACCCCGGACAGCGAGCAGCCCCAGCATTTT. It specifies CASSLTPDSEQPQHF.

This clonotype was observed many times. J is TRBJ2-1 and V is TRBV7-2, with 7 bases matching TRBD2. The V gene end was trimmed by 4 bases and the J gene end by 3 bases; junction bases not matched to a gene: 9. This CDR3 region has 16 residues. CDR1 and CDR2 from the germline V gene are SGHTA and FQGNSA. The CDR3 loop is CASSSRRRGGYNEQFF. In DNA, the CDR3 is TGTGCCAGCAGCTCCCGGCGGCGCGGGGGCTACAATGAGCAGTTCTTC.

The CDR3 bases are TGTGCCAGCAGCCAAGTACTCACAGATACGCAGTATTTT. Protein: CASSQVLTDTQYF. The V call is TRBV3-1, the J call TRBJ2-3; D unclear. The CDR3 has 13 amino acids. Germline loops: CDR1 LGHDT, CDR2 YNNKEL (reference sequence). V dropped 1 base and J dropped 2 bases, with 4 bases sitting between them.

This clonotype was seen at least ten times. The chain carries TRBV2 and TRBJ1-4; TRBD1 matches 10 bases. V lost 6 bases, J lost 8 bases, and 6 bases stayed unmatched. The CDR3 spans 14 residues. Germline V gene data show CDR1 as SNHLY and CDR2 as FYNNEI. The CDR3 region has the DNA TGTGCCAGCAGGGAGACAGGGGGCAGGGAAAAACTGTTTTTT. Its translation is CASRETGGREKLFF.

This clonotype appeared many times. This chain links TRBV7-9 with TRBJ2-1; D is uncertain. The CDR3 consists of 14 residues. V lost 3 bases and J 9 bases, leaving 15 bases between the germline ends. The germline V gene encodes CDR1 SEHNR and CDR2 FQNEAQ (reference sequence). The CDR3 sequence: CASSFLMDRGEQFF. DNA for the CDR3: TGTGCCAGCAGCTTTCTTATGGATCGAGGTGAGCAGTTCTTC.

This clonotype is medium-sized in the sample. This chain uses TRBV27 with TRBJ2-2; D is uncertain. This CDR3 has 12 residues. Trimming pared 1 base from V and 3 bases from J, leaving 0 bases between. Germline CDR1 is MNHEY and CDR2 is SMNVEV (reference sequence). The CDR3 reads CASSLYTGELFF. DNA of the CDR3: TGTGCCAGCAGTTTATACACCGGGGAGCTGTTTTTT.

By frequency in the sample, this clonotype is medium-sized. The V gene is TRBV5-1, the J gene TRBJ1-1; D ambiguous. The V end lost 1 base, the J end lost 4 bases, and 11 bases lay between the germline ends. Germline-derived CDR1 and CDR2 are SGHRS and YFSETQ. This CDR3 contains 14 residues. CDR3 nucleotide sequence: TGCGCCAGCAGCTTGCTCTGGGAGGGCACTGAAGCTTTCTTT. It specifies CASSLLWEGTEAFF.

This clonotype showed up many times. The J gene is TRBJ2-2, the V gene TRBV5-1, with 9 bases matching TRBD1. V dropped 5 bases and J dropped 6; count of bases not matched to a gene: 11. The CDR3 extends over 16 amino acids. Germline V gene lookup returns CDR1 SGHRS and CDR2 YFSETQ. CDR3 sequence reads: CASSRSGTGYAGELFF. The CDR3 DNA sequence: TGCGCCAGCAGTCGGTCCGGGACAGGGTACGCCGGGGAGCTGTTTTTT. Looking up the rest from reference TRBV5-1 and TRBJ2-2 gives the full variable domain: KAGVTQTPRYLIKTRGQQVTLSCSPISGHRSVSWYQQTPGQGLQFLFEYFSETQRNKGNFPGRFSGRQFSNSRSEMNVSTLELGDSALYLCASSRSGTGYAGELFFGEGSRLTVL.

This clonotype is medium-sized (0.01 to 0.1%) within its sample. V gene TRBV7-3 combines with J gene TRBJ2-1; perhaps TRBD2 as D (6 bases). Germline CDR1 is SGHTA and CDR2 is FQGTGA. V lost 5 bases and J lost 0, with 11 bases in between. The CDR3 length is 15 residues. The CDR3 DNA sequence: TGTGCCAGCAGCCAGGACGGGAGCTCCTACAATGAGCAGTTCTTC. This sequence encodes CASSQDGSSYNEQFF.

V and J are TRBV27 and TRBJ1-1; D gene uncertain. V lost 3 bases, J lost 8 bases, and 16 bases lay in between. Germline V gene lookup returns CDR1 MNHEY and CDR2 SMNVEV (reference sequence). The CDR3 sequence is 14 residues long. The CDR3: CASSLSERTAEAFF. CDR3 DNA sequence: TGTGCCAGCAGTTTGTCCGAACGGACGGCGGAAGCTTTCTTT.

This clonotype was counted ten times or more. The chain joins TRBV19 to TRBJ1-4; D is undetermined. The CDR3 is 14 amino acids. V lost 5 bases and J lost 10, with 17 bases in between. In germline, CDR1 is LNHDA, CDR2 SQIVND (reference sequence). CDR3 loop: CASSSGRLKGKLFF. CDR3 nucleotides: TGTGCCAGTAGTTCCGGACGACTTAAGGGAAAACTGTTTTTT.

This clonotype was recorded many times. V and J are TRBV28 and TRBJ2-5, with 8 bases lining up with TRBD1. Unmatched junction bases numbered 12, after V lost 5 bases and J lost 4 bases. This CDR3 contains 16 residues. Germline CDR1 reads MDHEN; CDR2 reads SYDVKM. The CDR3 DNA follows: TGTGCCAGCAGTACCTTGGGGACAGGAGGACGAGAGACCCAGTACTTC. Translated: CASSTLGTGGRETQYF.

Comments on this clonotype: Relative to the germline gene, one junction end is altered; a read error may explain this. This chain joins TRBV27 and TRBJ1-1; possible D gene TRBD1, 6 bases. Germline V gives CDR1 MNHEY, CDR2 SMNVEV (reference sequence). CDR3 length equals 13 residues. For the CDR3, the DNA is TGTGCCAGCAGTGAATGGGGGGGCACTGAAGGTTTCTTT. It translates to CASSEWGGTEGFF.

This clonotype is categorized as medium-sized (0.01 to 0.1%). The V gene is TRBV6-1, the J gene TRBJ2-2, with TRBD2 matching 10 bases. The CDR3 has 18 residues. Germline V CDR1 and CDR2: MNHNS, SASEGT. Trimming removed 5 bases from V and 1 base from J; junction bases left unmatched: 10. Written as DNA, the CDR3 is TGTGCCAGCAGTCCCTGGGATCTAGCGGGGGAGAACACCGGGGAGCTGTTTTTT. Protein sequence: CASSPWDLAGENTGELFF.

Regarding this clonotype: The junction departs from the called germline gene at one end, perhaps through a read error. This chain connects TRBV12-3 or TRBV12-4 to TRBJ2-2, with 7 bases matching TRBD1. CDR3 length: 15 residues. CDR3 loop: CAGRRDRVIAGELFF. The CDR3 region has the DNA TGTGCCGGCAGACGAGACAGGGTAATCGCCGGGGAGCTGTTTTTT.

In this sample, this clonotype turned up many times. The genes are TRBV27 and TRBJ2-7; 12 nucleotides match TRBD1. Germline values: CDR1 MNHEY, CDR2 SMNVEV (reference sequence). This CDR3 spans 15 amino acids. The V gene end was trimmed by 4 bases and the J gene end by 5 bases; junction bases not matched to a gene: 6. DNA for the CDR3: TGTGCCAGCAGTTCGGGACAGGGGGCGTTCGACGAGCAGTACTTC. Translation gives CASSSGQGAFDEQYF.

The V gene is TRBV5-1, the J gene TRBJ2-7, with a weak D call TRBD1 (7 bases). The V gene's germline CDR1 is SGHRS and CDR2 YFSETQ. CDR3 length: 15 amino acids. Trimming shortened V by 8 bases and J by 6 bases, and 24 bases separated the two germline ends. The CDR3 region is CASSFGSWQGGEQYF. CDR3 sequence (DNA): TGCGCCAGTAGTTTTGGGAGTTGGCAGGGGGGCGAGCAGTACTTC.

Sample share makes this clonotype large. The J gene is TRBJ1-2, the V gene TRBV20-1, with D tentatively TRBD1 (6 bases). V was trimmed by 0 bases and J by 4 bases, leaving 15 bases between them. The germline V gene has CDR1 DFQATT and CDR2 SNEGSKA (reference sequence). CDR3 length: 15 residues. The CDR3, as DNA: TGCAGTGCTAGAGATCGGGACAAGGGAGGCTATGGCTACACCTTC. It codes for CSARDRDKGGYGYTF.

By frequency in the sample, this clonotype is medium-sized. This chain links TRBV20-1 with TRBJ1-1; possible D gene TRBD1, 5 bases. With 3 bases removed from V and 0 bases from J, the gap between germline ends came to 14 bases. This CDR3 is built from 15 residues. Per the germline V gene, CDR1 is DFQATT and CDR2 is SNEGSKA (reference sequence). The CDR3 region has the DNA TGCAGTGCTAGGGCCGCAGGGTCATTGAACACTGAAGCTTTCTTT. Protein sequence: CSARAAGSLNTEAFF.